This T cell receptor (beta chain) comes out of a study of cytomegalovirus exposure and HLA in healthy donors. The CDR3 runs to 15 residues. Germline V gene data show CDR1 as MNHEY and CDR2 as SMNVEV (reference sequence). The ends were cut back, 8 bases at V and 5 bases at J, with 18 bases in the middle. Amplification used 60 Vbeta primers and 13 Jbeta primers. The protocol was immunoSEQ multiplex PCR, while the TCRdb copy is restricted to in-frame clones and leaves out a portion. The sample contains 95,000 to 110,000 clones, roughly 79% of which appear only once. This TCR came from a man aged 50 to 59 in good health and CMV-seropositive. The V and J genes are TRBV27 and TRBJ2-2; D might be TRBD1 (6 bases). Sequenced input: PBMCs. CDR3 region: CASGPQGPGTGELFF. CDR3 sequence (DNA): TGTGCCAGCGGACCTCAGGGGCCGGGGACCGGGGAGCTGTTTTTT.